The 30 T cell receptor beta chains below all came from one sample that was sequenced in a study of T cell clones after liver transplantation. Measured with immunoSEQ multiplex PCR; TCRdb has only the in-frame clones, and not every one. The sample records about 33,000 clones, 90% to 95% being singletons. This material consisted of CD8+ T cells from blood, taken 12 months after liver transplant. The receptors come from a human patient who received a liver transplant. A share of the T cells may be of graft donor origin.

This clone has a single count. V is TRBV29-1 and J is TRBJ2-7; D is undetermined. With 5 bases removed from V and 0 bases from J, the gap between germline ends came to 14 bases. There are 14 residues in the CDR3. The germline V gene has CDR1 SQVTM and CDR2 ANQGSEA. DNA for the CDR3: TGCAGCGTTTTGCCCGTAAGCGACTCCTACGAGCAGTACTTC. This encodes CSVLPVSDSYEQYF.

The chain is built from TRBV6-5 and TRBJ2-7; 10 bases are shared with TRBD2. CDR3 length: 13 residues. Looked up from germline, CDR1 is MNHEY and CDR2 is SVGAGI. Unmatched junction bases numbered 5, after V lost 6 bases and J lost 6 bases. The DNA of the CDR3 is TGTGCCAGCAGGGACCGGACTAGCGGCGAGCAGTACTTC. It codes for CASRDRTSGEQYF.

The V and J genes are TRBV28 and TRBJ2-3; 7 bases fit TRBD2. Germline V CDR1 and CDR2: MDHEN, SYDVKM. J lost 2 bases, V lost 4 bases, and 18 bases had no gene match. There are 19 residues in the CDR3. Here the CDR3 DNA reads TGTGCCAGCAGTTCACCCAACCTACTACTAGCGTCGGACACAGATACGCAGTATTTT. This codes for CASSSPNLLLASDTDTQYF.

The V and J genes are TRBV13 and TRBJ2-2; 10 bases map to TRBD1. Trimming cost V 4 bases and J 8 bases; bases outside gene matches: 7. CDR1 and CDR2 from the germline V gene are PRHDT and FYEKMQ (reference sequence). The CDR3 extends over 15 amino acids. The CDR3 is CASSSGTGDMGELFF. The CDR3 bases are TGTGCCAGCAGCTCCGGGACAGGGGATATGGGGGAGCTGTTTTTT.

The genes are TRBV6-5 and TRBJ1-6; D unclear. Germline-derived CDR1 and CDR2 are MNHEY and SVGAGI. The CDR3 length is 12 residues. The ends were cut back, 2 bases at V and 7 bases at J, with 3 bases in the middle. CDR3 DNA sequence: TGTGCCAGCAGTTACGAAAATTCACCCCTCCACTTT. Translation: CASSYENSPLHF.

V gene TRBV11-2 combines with J gene TRBJ2-7; the D call may be TRBD1 or TRBD2 (6 bases each). The CDR3 is 13 amino acids. V gave up 6 bases and J gave up 1 base, with 10 bases separating them. Germline CDR1 reads SGHAT; CDR2 reads FQNNGV. CDR3 in DNA: TGTGCCAGCAGTCTAGGGGGGTCCTACGAGCAGTACTTC. Translated, it gives CASSLGGSYEQYF.

This rearrangement joins TRBV9 to TRBJ1-2, with TRBD1 as a possible D gene (5 bases). The CDR3 runs to 15 residues. Germline CDR1 reads SGDLS; CDR2 reads YYNGEE. Deletions cut 4 bases from V and 4 bases from J, with 17 bases between. CDR3 nucleotides: TGTGCCAGCAGCCTTGGGACGTCGGGTAGCTATGGCTACACCTTC. Translated, it gives CASSLGTSGSYGYTF. Combining the CDR3 with reference TRBV9 and TRBJ1-2 gives the whole variable domain DSGVTQTPKHLITATGQRVTLRCSPRSGDLSVYWYQQSLDQGLQFLIQYYNGEERAKGNILERFSAQQFPDLHSELNLSSLELGDSALYFCASSLGTSGSYGYTFGSGTRLTVV.

The chain has TRBV5-5 and TRBJ2-5, with D perhaps being TRBD1 or TRBD2 (7 bases each). The CDR3 totals 20 residues. Trimming removed 1 base from V and 3 bases from J, with 28 bases in between. Germline lookup yields CDR1 SGHKS and CDR2 YYEKEE (reference sequence). The CDR3 DNA follows: TGTGCCAGCAGCTTGAGCGGGACAGTCTGGCTAGCGGTACCCGAAGAGACCCAGTACTTC. Its translation is CASSLSGTVWLAVPEETQYF. The full variable domain, completed using reference TRBV5-5 and TRBJ2-5, is DAGVTQSPTHLIKTRGQQVTLRCSPISGHKSVSWYQQVLGQGPQFIFQYYEKEERGRGNFPDRFSARQFPNYSSELNVNALLLGDSALYLCASSLSGTVWLAVPEETQYFGPGTRLLVL.

The chain is built from TRBV5-4 and TRBJ2-1; 7 bases are shared with TRBD2. After removal of 1 base from V and 10 bases from J, the junction contained 8 bases not matched to a gene. The CDR3 totals 14 residues. The V gene's germline CDR1 is SGHNT and CDR2 YYREEE (reference sequence). DNA for the CDR3: TGTGCCAGCAGCTTGCTAGCGGACCCCAGGGAGCAGTTCTTC. Residues: CASSLLADPREQFF.

J is TRBJ2-5 and V is TRBV13, with TRBD2 matching 11 bases. Germline trimming cut 6 bases from V and 5 bases from J; bases unmatched to any gene: 14. Germline lookup yields CDR1 PRHDT and CDR2 FYEKMQ (reference sequence). The CDR3 extends over 17 amino acids. DNA of the CDR3: TGTGCCAGCAGTTACCTCACTAGCGGGAGTGTTCACGAGACCCAGTACTTC. Translated: CASSYLTSGSVHETQYF.

For the CDR3, the DNA is TGTGCCAGCAGCTCGACAGCTGAACCACTTACTAACTATGGCTACACCTTC. Protein: CASSSTAEPLTNYGYTF. This chain uses TRBV7-9 with TRBJ1-2; tentatively, D is TRBD1 (5 bases). Germline V gene sequence: CDR1 SEHNR, CDR2 FQNEAQ (reference sequence). The CDR3 covers 17 residues. Trimming left V 4 bases short and J 0 bases short, with 18 bases between.

The genes are TRBV7-6 and TRBJ1-4; 8 positions agree with TRBD1. J was trimmed by 3 bases and V by 1 base; bases with no gene match: 10. The CDR3 has 18 residues. CDR1 is SGHVS, CDR2 FNYEAQ, per germline. The CDR3 spells CASSLEMTQGAPNEKLFF. CDR3 DNA: TGTGCCAGCAGCTTAGAGATGACTCAGGGGGCGCCTAATGAAAAACTGTTTTTT.

J is TRBJ2-5 and V is TRBV14; D call uncertain. The CDR3 consists of 14 residues. Germline V lookup: CDR1 SGHDN, CDR2 FVKESK. V was shortened by 0 bases and J by 5 bases, with 10 bases between the two germline ends. Written as DNA, the CDR3 is TGTGCCAGCAGCCAAGATCGGTTTCTTGAGACCCAGTACTTC. Amino acids: CASSQDRFLETQYF. Combining the CDR3 with reference TRBV14 and TRBJ2-5 gives the whole variable domain EAGVTQFPSHSVIEKGQTVTLRCDPISGHDNLYWYRRVMGKEIKFLLHFVKESKQDESGMPNNRFLAERTGGTYSTLKVQPAELEDSGVYFCASSQDRFLETQYFGPGTRLLVL.

The J gene is TRBJ2-2, the V gene TRBV27; 9 bases are a match to TRBD1. V dropped 0 bases and J dropped 4; count of bases not matched to a gene: 6. Germline V lookup: CDR1 MNHEY, CDR2 SMNVEV (reference sequence). This CDR3 has 17 amino acids. In DNA, the CDR3 is TGTGCCAGCAGTTTATCCCGGGACAGGGTCAGCACCGGGGAGCTGTTTTTT. It is translated as CASSLSRDRVSTGELFF.

CDR3 in DNA: TGTGCCAGCAGTTCGAACGACAGGGCCCGTGGGAACTATGGCTACACCTTC. Amino acids: CASSSNDRARGNYGYTF. This rearrangement joins TRBV28 to TRBJ1-2; TRBD1 aligns across 7 bases. The CDR3 is 17 amino acids. With 4 bases clipped from V and 2 bases from J, the junction kept 13 bases outside the gene matches. Germline CDR1 MDHEN, CDR2 SYDVKM.

The chain joins TRBV29-1 to TRBJ1-4; D gene ambiguous. Germline CDR1 is SQVTM and CDR2 is ANQGSEA. The CDR3 length is 12 residues. Between the trimmed V and J ends, which lost 6 bases and 4 bases, there was a span of 9 bases. The CDR3 loop reads CSVRQFNEKLFF. CDR3 DNA: TGCAGCGTACGACAATTTAATGAAAAACTGTTTTTT.

The J gene is TRBJ2-7, the V gene TRBV5-8; D tentatively fits TRBD1 or TRBD2 (5 bases each). The V end was cut by 9 bases, the J end by 4 bases, with 14 bases between. CDR3 length: 12 amino acids. Germline V gene data show CDR1 as SGHTS and CDR2 as YDEGEE. CDR3 nucleotide sequence: TGTGCCAACCCCCGGGGCGGGTACGAGCAGTACTTC. It encodes CANPRGGYEQYF. The full variable domain, rest sourced from reference TRBV5-8 and TRBJ2-7, is EAGVTQSPTHLIKTRGQQATLRCSPISGHTSVYWYQQALGLGLQFLLWYDEGEERNRGNFPPRFSGRQFPNYSSELNVNALELEDSALYLCANPRGGYEQYFGPGTRLTVT.

The rearrangement uses TRBV27 and TRBJ2-7; D possibly corresponds to TRBD1 (6 bases). Germline CDR1 MNHEY, CDR2 SMNVEV (reference sequence). CDR3 length: 14 amino acids. Trimming took 6 bases from V and 5 from J, leaving 17 bases between them. This CDR3 is CASSPPTGLHEQYF. The CDR3 DNA sequence: TGTGCCAGCAGCCCCCCCACAGGGCTCCACGAGCAGTACTTC.

This clone was counted a single time. The chain recombines TRBV19 with TRBJ2-3; 7 bases match TRBD2. Germline CDR1 and CDR2: LNHDA and SQIVND (reference sequence). The CDR3 length is 13 residues. J gave up 5 bases and V 4 bases, and 3 bases lay outside the gene matches. The CDR3 nucleotides read TGTGCCAGTAGTAGCGGGAGTGGAGATACGCAGTATTTT. As protein: CASSSGSGDTQYF.

This clone was picked up one time. This chain uses TRBV6-5 with TRBJ1-1; TRBD1 aligns across 7 bases. The germline gives CDR1 MNHEY, CDR2 SVGAGI. This CDR3 region has 14 residues. V lost 0 bases and J lost 3; bases outside the gene matches: 1. The CDR3 sequence: CASSYSGGYTEAFF. In nucleotides, the CDR3 is TGTGCCAGCAGTTACTCAGGGGGCTACACTGAAGCTTTCTTT.

The chain uses TRBV28 and TRBJ1-2; D remains unclear. The CDR3 totals 18 residues. CDR1 MDHEN and CDR2 SYDVKM come from the germline V gene. V shed 1 base and J shed 0 bases, with 18 bases lying between them. For the CDR3, the DNA is TGTGCCAGCAGTTTATTTGGAGTTGTCGGCAGCGCTAACTATGGCTACACCTTC. The encoded protein is CASSLFGVVGSANYGYTF.

The V call is TRBV13, the J call TRBJ2-7, with 9 bases that match TRBD2. J lost 6 bases, V lost 6 bases, and 9 bases had no gene match. Germline-derived CDR1 and CDR2 are PRHDT and FYEKMQ (reference sequence). The CDR3 runs 14 residues. CDR3 DNA: TGTGCCAGCAGTTCCGGGACTAGCCACTCCGAGCAGTACTTC. Its translation: CASSSGTSHSEQYF.

This chain connects TRBV5-4 to TRBJ2-7; D might be TRBD2 (5 bases). The germline gives CDR1 SGHNT, CDR2 YYREEE (reference sequence). Deletions cut 1 base from V and 6 bases from J, with 11 bases between. The CDR3 loop spans 13 amino acids. The CDR3, as DNA: TGTGCCAGCAGCTTGCTAGGCGGAGGCGAGCAGTACTTC. It codes for CASSLLGGGEQYF.

This chain joins TRBV10-3 and TRBJ2-1; TRBD2 matches at 10 bases. The CDR3 loop spans 14 amino acids. J gave up 10 bases and V 3 bases, and 6 bases lay outside the gene matches. Per germline, CDR1 ENHRY and CDR2 SYGVKD. The DNA for the CDR3 is TGTGCCATCAGTGACTTTACTAGCGGGACCGAGCAGTTCTTC. It encodes CAISDFTSGTEQFF.

The chain carries TRBV28 and TRBJ2-5; D is possibly TRBD1 (5 bases). V shed 4 bases and J shed 5 bases, with 14 bases lying between them. Germline-derived CDR1 and CDR2 are MDHEN and SYDVKM. The CDR3 runs 14 residues. In DNA form, the CDR3 reads TGTGCCAGCAGTTCACAGGATAAGGGGGAGACCCAGTACTTC. Encoded protein: CASSSQDKGETQYF.

This clone has more than one count but fewer than ten. The gene calls are TRBV11-3 and TRBJ2-7; TRBD2 matches 7 bases. CDR1 and CDR2 from the germline V gene are SGHNT and YENEEA. This CDR3 has 14 residues. Germline trimming cut 5 bases from V and 1 base from J; bases unmatched to any gene: 5. The CDR3 reads CASSPPSGSYEQYF. CDR3 in DNA: TGTGCCAGCAGCCCGCCTAGCGGATCCTACGAGCAGTACTTC.

The rearrangement links TRBV27 to TRBJ1-5; no clear D gene. V shed 8 bases and J shed 4 bases, with 9 bases lying between them. The CDR3 covers 12 residues. Germline CDR1 MNHEY, CDR2 SMNVEV (reference sequence). This chain's CDR3 is CASSEANQPQHF. CDR3 in DNA: TGTGCCAGCTCCGAAGCTAATCAGCCCCAGCATTTT.

The rearrangement uses TRBV7-2 and TRBJ2-4; 8 positions match TRBD1. Germline-derived CDR1 and CDR2 are SGHTA and FQGNSA. Trimming cost V 5 bases and J 8 bases; bases outside gene matches: 14. This CDR3 has 16 residues. The CDR3 protein is CASSITHPSGQDIQYF. Here the CDR3 DNA reads TGTGCCAGCAGCATAACACACCCCTCGGGACAGGACATTCAGTACTTC. The full variable domain, with the rest looked up from reference TRBV7-2 and TRBJ2-4, is GAGVSQSPSNKVTEKGKDVELRCDPISGHTALYWYRQSLGQGLEFLIYFQGNSAPDKSGLPSDRFSAERTGGSVSTLTIQRTQQEDSAVYLCASSITHPSGQDIQYFGAGTRLSVL.

The rearrangement uses TRBV12-5 and TRBJ2-2; no clear D gene. V gave up 1 base and J gave up 6 bases, with 6 bases separating them. Germline V gene sequence: CDR1 LGHNT, CDR2 FRNRAP. This CDR3 spans 13 amino acids. Here the CDR3 DNA reads TGTGCTAGTGGTTTGGCGGGCCCCGGGGAGCTGTTTTTT. Its protein is CASGLAGPGELFF.

This clone was counted once. The chain is built from TRBV6-5 and TRBJ2-7; maybe TRBD1 (6 bases). Trimming took off 0 bases at V and 2 bases at J, with 14 bases between the two ends. The CDR3 runs 16 residues. The germline CDR1 and CDR2 sequences are MNHEY and SVGAGI. The CDR3 coding sequence is TGTGCCAGCAGTTACTCGCCGGCGACAGGCCCCTACGAGCAGTACTTC. This translates into CASSYSPATGPYEQYF.